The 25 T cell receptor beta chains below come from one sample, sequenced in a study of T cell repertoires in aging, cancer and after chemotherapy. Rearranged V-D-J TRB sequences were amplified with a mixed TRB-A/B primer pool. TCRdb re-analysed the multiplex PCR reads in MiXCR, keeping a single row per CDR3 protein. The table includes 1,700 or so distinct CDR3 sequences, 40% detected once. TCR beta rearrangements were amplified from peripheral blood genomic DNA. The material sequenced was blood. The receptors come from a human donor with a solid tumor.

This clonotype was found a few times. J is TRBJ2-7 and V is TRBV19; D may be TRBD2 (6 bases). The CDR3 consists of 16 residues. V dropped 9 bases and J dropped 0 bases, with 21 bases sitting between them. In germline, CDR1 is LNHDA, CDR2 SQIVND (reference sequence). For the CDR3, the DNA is TGTGCCAGCAGCCAGACCCCCCAGCGGGTCTCCTACGAGCAGTACTTC. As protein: CASSQTPQRVSYEQYF. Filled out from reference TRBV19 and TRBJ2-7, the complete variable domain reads DGGITQSPKYLFRKEGQNVTLSCEQNLNHDAMYWYRQDPGQGLRLIYYSQIVNDFQKGDIAEGYSVSREKKESFPLTVTSAQKNPTAFYLCASSQTPQRVSYEQYFGPGTRLTVT.

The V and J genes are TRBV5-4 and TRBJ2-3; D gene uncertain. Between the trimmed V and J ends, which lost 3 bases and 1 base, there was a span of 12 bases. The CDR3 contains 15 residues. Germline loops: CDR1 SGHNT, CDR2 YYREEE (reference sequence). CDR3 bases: TGTGCCAGCAGCTCCCCTTGGGCAGGCACAGATACGCAGTATTTT. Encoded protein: CASSSPWAGTDTQYF.

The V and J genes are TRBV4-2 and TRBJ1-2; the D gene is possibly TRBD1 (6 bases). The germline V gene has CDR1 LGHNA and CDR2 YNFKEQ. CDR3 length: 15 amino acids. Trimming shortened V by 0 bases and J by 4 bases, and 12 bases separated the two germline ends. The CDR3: CASSQDFRGSYGYTF. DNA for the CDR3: TGTGCCAGCAGCCAAGATTTCAGGGGTTCCTATGGCTACACCTTC.

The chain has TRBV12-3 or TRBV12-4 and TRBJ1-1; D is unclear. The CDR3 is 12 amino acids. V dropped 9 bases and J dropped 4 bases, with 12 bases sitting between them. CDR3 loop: CASSPDGTEAFF. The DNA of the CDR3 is TGTGCCAGTTCCCCTGATGGCACTGAAGCTTTCTTT.

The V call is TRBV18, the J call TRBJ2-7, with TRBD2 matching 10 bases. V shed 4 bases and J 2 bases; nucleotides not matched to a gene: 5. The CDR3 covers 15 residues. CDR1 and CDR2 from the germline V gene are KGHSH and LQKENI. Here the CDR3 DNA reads TGTGCCAGCTCACAAGAGCGGGAGGGAGCCTACGAGCAGTACTTC. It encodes CASSQEREGAYEQYF. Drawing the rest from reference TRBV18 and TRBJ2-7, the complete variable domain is NAGVMQNPRHLVRRRGQEARLRCSPMKGHSHVYWYRQLPEEGLKFMVYLQKENIIDESGMPKERFSAEFPKEGPSILRIQQVVRGDSAAYFCASSQEREGAYEQYFGPGTRLTVT.

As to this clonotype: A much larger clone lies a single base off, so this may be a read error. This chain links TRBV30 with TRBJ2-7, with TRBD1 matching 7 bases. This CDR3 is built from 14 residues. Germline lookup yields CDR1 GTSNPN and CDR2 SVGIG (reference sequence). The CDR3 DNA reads TGTGTCTGGAGTGTTCAGGGGGACTCCTACGAGCAGTACTTC. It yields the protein CVWSVQGDSYEQYF.

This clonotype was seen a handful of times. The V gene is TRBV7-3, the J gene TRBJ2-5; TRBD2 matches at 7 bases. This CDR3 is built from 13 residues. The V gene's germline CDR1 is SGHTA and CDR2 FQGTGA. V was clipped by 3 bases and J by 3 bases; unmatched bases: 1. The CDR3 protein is CASSFGGEETQYF. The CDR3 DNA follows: TGTGCCAGCAGCTTTGGGGGGGAAGAGACCCAGTACTTC.

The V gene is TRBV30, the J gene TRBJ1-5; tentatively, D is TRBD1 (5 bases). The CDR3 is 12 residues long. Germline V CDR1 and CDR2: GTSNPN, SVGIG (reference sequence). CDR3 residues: CASYTSWGSQHF. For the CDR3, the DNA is TGTGCTTCATATACCAGCTGGGGGTCCCAGCATTTT.

This CDR3 reads CSVVPWDSQETQYF. In nucleotides, the CDR3 is TGCAGCGTTGTCCCATGGGACAGCCAAGAGACCCAGTACTTC. The chain combines TRBV29-1 with TRBJ2-5; TRBD1 agrees at 7 bases. This CDR3 has 14 residues. Looked up from germline, CDR1 is SQVTM and CDR2 is ANQGSEA. V lost 4 bases, J lost 1 base, and 6 bases stayed unmatched.

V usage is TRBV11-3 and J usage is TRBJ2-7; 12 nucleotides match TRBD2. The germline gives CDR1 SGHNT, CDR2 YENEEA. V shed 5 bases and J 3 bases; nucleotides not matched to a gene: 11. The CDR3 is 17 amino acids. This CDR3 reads CASSPKEWTSGIYEQYF. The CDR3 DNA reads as TGTGCCAGCAGCCCTAAGGAGTGGACTAGCGGGATCTACGAGCAGTACTTC. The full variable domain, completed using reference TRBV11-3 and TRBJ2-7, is EAGVVQSPRYKIIEKKQPVAFWCNPISGHNTLYWYLQNLGQGPELLIRYENEEAVDDSQLPKDRFSAERLKGVDSTLKIQPAELGDSAVYLCASSPKEWTSGIYEQYFGPGTRLTVT.

CDR3 amino acids: CASSPSGGIWNEQFF. The CDR3 DNA reads as TGTGCCAGCAGCCCTAGCGGGGGGATTTGGAATGAGCAGTTCTTC. This rearrangement joins TRBV7-3 to TRBJ2-1, with 11 bases identical to TRBD2. CDR1 is SGHTA and CDR2 is FQGTGA in the germline V gene. With 5 bases clipped from V and 7 bases from J, the junction kept 7 bases outside the gene matches. CDR3 length equals 15 residues. The whole variable domain, remainder taken from reference TRBV7-3 and TRBJ2-1, is GAGVSQTPSNKVTEKGKYVELRCDPISGHTALYWYRQSLGQGPEFLIYFQGTGAADDSGLPNDRFFAVRPEGSVSTLKIQRTERGDSAVYLCASSPSGGIWNEQFFGPGTRLTVL.

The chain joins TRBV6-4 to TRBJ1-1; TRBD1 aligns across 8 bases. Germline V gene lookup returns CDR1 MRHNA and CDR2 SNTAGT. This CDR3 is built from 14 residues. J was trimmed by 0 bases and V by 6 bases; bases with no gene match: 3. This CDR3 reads CASRRTGMNTEAFF. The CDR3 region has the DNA TGTGCCAGCAGAAGGACAGGGATGAACACTGAAGCTTTCTTT.

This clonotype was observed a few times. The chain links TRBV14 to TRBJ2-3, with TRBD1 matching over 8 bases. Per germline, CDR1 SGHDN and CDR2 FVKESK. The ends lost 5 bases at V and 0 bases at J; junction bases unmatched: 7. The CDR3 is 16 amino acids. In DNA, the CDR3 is TGTGCCAGCAGCGCGTACAGGGGGATTAGCACAGATACGCAGTATTTT. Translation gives CASSAYRGISTDTQYF.

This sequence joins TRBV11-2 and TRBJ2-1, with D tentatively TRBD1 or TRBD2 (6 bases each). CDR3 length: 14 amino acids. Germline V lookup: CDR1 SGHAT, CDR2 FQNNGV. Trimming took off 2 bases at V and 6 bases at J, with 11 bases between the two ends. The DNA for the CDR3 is TGTGCCAGCAGCTTAAACTGGGGGGCCAATGAGCAGTTCTTC. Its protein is CASSLNWGANEQFF.

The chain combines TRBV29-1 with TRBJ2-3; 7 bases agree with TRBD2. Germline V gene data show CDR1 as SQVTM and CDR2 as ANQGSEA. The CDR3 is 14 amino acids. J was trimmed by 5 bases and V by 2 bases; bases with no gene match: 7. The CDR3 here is CSVEFAGAQDTQYF. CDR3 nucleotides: TGCAGCGTTGAATTCGCGGGAGCCCAAGATACGCAGTATTTT.

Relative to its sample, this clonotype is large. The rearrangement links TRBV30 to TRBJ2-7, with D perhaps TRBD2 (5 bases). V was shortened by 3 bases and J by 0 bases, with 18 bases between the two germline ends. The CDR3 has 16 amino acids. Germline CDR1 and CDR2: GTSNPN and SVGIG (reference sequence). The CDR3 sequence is CAWSPPSRAGSYEQYF. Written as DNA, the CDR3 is TGTGCCTGGAGCCCTCCCTCACGGGCGGGCTCCTACGAGCAGTACTTC.

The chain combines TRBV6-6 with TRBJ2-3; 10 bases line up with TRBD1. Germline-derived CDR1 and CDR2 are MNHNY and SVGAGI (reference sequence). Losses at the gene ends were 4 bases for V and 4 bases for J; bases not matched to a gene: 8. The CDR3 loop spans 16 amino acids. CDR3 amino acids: CASSSDRGFGPDTQYF. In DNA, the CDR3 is TGTGCCAGCAGTTCGGACAGGGGGTTTGGTCCAGATACGCAGTATTTT.

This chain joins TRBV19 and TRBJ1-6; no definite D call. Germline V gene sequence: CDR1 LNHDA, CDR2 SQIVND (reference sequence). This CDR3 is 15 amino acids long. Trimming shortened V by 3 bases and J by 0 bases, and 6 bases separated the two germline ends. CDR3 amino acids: CASSIGSSYNSPLHF. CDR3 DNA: TGTGCCAGTAGTATCGGGAGCTCCTATAATTCACCCCTCCACTTT.

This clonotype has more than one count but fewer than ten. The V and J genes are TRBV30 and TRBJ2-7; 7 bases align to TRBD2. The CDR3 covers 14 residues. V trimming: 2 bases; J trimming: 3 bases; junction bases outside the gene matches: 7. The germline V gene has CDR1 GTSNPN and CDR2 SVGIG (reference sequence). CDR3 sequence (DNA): TGTGCCTGGAGTCCCGGGACTAATTTCTACGAGCAGTACTTC. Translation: CAWSPGTNFYEQYF.

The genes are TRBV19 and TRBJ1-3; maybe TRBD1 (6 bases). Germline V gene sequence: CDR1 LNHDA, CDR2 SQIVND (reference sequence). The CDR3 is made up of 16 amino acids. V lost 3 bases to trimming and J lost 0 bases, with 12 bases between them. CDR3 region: CASSIEGQSSGNTIYF. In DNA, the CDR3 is TGTGCCAGTAGTATCGAAGGACAGAGCTCTGGAAACACCATATATTTT.

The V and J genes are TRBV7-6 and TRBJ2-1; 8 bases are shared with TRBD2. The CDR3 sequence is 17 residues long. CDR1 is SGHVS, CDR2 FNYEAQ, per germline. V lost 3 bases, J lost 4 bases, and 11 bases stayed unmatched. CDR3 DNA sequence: TGTGCCAGCAGCTTTGTCATGGCGGGGGGCTCGTACAATGAGCAGTTCTTC. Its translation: CASSFVMAGGSYNEQFF.

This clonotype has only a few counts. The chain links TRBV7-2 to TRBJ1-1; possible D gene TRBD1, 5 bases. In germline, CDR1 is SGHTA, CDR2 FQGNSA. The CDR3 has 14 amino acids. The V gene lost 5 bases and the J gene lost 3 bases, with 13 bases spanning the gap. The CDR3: CASSPLDSYTEAFF. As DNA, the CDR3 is TGTGCCAGCAGCCCCCTTGACAGCTACACTGAAGCTTTCTTT. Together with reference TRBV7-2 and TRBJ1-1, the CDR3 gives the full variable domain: GAGVSQSPSNKVTEKGKDVELRCDPISGHTALYWYRQSLGQGLEFLIYFQGNSAPDKSGLPSDRFSAERTGGSVSTLTIQRTQQEDSAVYLCASSPLDSYTEAFFGQGTRLTVV.

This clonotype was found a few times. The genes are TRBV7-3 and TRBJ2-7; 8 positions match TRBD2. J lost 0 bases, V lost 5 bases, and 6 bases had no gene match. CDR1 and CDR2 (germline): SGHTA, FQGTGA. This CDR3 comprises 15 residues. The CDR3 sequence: CASSPGGGSSYEQYF. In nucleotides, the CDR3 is TGTGCCAGCAGCCCCGGGGGGGGAAGCTCCTACGAGCAGTACTTC.

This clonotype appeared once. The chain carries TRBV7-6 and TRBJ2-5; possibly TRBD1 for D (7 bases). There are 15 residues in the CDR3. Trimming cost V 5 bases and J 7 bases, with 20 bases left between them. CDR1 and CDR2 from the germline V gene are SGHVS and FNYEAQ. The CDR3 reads CASSARTIGGGTQYF. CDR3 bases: TGTGCCAGCAGCGCTCGGACTATAGGGGGCGGGACCCAGTACTTC.

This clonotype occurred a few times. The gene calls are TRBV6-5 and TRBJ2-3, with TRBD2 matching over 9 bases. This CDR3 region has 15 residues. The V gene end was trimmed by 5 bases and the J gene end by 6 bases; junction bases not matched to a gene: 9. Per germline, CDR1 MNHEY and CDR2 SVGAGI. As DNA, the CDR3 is TGTGCCAGCAGTCCATTCCTAGCGGGGACCGATACGCAGTATTTT. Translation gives CASSPFLAGTDTQYF.